These 6 T cell receptor beta chains came from one sample sequenced in a study of metastatic and nonmetastatic thyroid tumors (dated by TCRdb to 2019 to 2021). Receptor libraries were prepared by PCR. Sequenced using an Illumina HiSeq 4000. TCRdb reanalyzed the raw reads on its own, using fastp at Q25 for trimming and MiXCR for clone calling, and kept in-frame beta chains. The sample contains around 34,000 clones, less than 20% of them found a single time. Roughly 8% of the sample lies in the top ten. Before undergoing thyroid surgery, none of the patients had been given any kind of treatment. Sample: blood. The receptor source for this set is a female donor with papillary thyroid cancer or a benign thyroid nodule (not recorded which). Some clones in this sample may be carry-over from other donors' samples.

This clone has ten or more counts. CDR3 DNA sequence: TGTGCCAGCAGTCCCCTTCTTTTCTCCTATAATTCACCCCTCCACTTT. Its translation is CASSPLLFSYNSPLHF. The chain uses TRBV12-3 or TRBV12-4 and TRBJ1-6; no definite D call. The V and J ends lost 5 bases and 0 bases respectively, with 11 bases between them. This CDR3 contains 16 residues.

This clone was recorded many times. The J gene is TRBJ1-1, the V gene TRBV6-4; no definite D call. The CDR3 length is 13 residues. The germline V gene has CDR1 MRHNA and CDR2 SNTAGT. Trimming cost V 3 bases and J 2 bases, with 7 bases left between them. The CDR3 sequence is CASSERENTEAFF. The CDR3 DNA is TGTGCCAGCAGTGAAAGGGAAAACACTGAAGCTTTCTTT.

The V gene is TRBV14, the J gene TRBJ2-5; 13 nucleotides line up with TRBD2. The CDR3 runs to 15 residues. V lost 5 bases, J lost 5 bases, and 5 bases stayed unmatched. Germline loops: CDR1 SGHDN, CDR2 FVKESK. The CDR3 loop reads CASSKALAGGETQYF. The CDR3 coding sequence is TGTGCCAGCAGCAAGGCACTAGCGGGAGGGGAGACCCAGTACTTC.

This clone was picked up a small number of times. The CDR3 coding sequence is TGTGCCAGCAGTTCGTACCTCGGGGCCAGTAGTGGCTACACCTTC. Protein sequence: CASSSYLGASSGYTF. The V and J genes are TRBV27 and TRBJ1-2; a weak D match, TRBD1 (5 bases). Trimming took 4 bases from V and 7 from J, leaving 19 bases between them. This CDR3 spans 15 amino acids. Germline V gene sequence: CDR1 MNHEY, CDR2 SMNVEV (reference sequence).

This clone was counted at least ten times. The rearrangement links TRBV20-1 to TRBJ2-5, with a possible D match to TRBD2 (6 bases). Trimming took off 4 bases at V and 2 bases at J, with 17 bases between the two ends. Germline CDR1 is DFQATT and CDR2 is SNEGSKA (reference sequence). There are 15 residues in the CDR3. The CDR3 loop reads CSATRLGLEQETQYF. CDR3 sequence (DNA): TGCAGTGCTACACGCCTGGGACTGGAACAAGAGACCCAGTACTTC.

The gene calls are TRBV6-1 and TRBJ2-7, with 9 positions matching TRBD2. Germline V lookup: CDR1 MNHNS, CDR2 SASEGT. V lost 1 base, J lost 0 bases, and 4 bases stayed unmatched. There are 16 residues in the CDR3. The DNA for the CDR3 is TGTGCCAGCAGTGAAGGTGCGGGAGGGAGCTCCTACGAGCAGTACTTC. Residues: CASSEGAGGSSYEQYF.